One sample yielded the 18 T cell receptor beta chains listed below, sequenced in a study of control samples from healthy donors and cancer patients. The assay was immunoSEQ multiplex PCR, and TCRdb's table has in-frame clones only and misses some. Of 70,000 or so clones detected, 84% appear once; the ten largest clones hold about 15%. The material sequenced was blood. These receptor sequences come from a man aged 45-65 years in good health.

The chain links TRBV7-2 to TRBJ2-1, with D possibly being TRBD2 (5 bases). V was trimmed by 3 bases and J by 5 bases, leaving 20 bases between them. Germline CDR1 SGHTA, CDR2 FQGNSA. This CDR3 region has 17 residues. CDR3 amino acids: CASSFRTAPKAHNEQFF. The DNA of the CDR3 is TGTGCCAGCAGCTTTCGGACTGCCCCGAAGGCCCACAATGAGCAGTTCTTC.

This chain joins TRBV11-2 and TRBJ1-6; D not certain. Trimming took off 1 base at V and 0 bases at J, with 13 bases between the two ends. The germline V gene encodes CDR1 SGHAT and CDR2 FQNNGV. This CDR3 is 18 amino acids long. The CDR3 reads CASSLGLNGLSYNSPLHF. The CDR3 region has the DNA TGTGCCAGCAGCTTAGGTCTAAATGGGCTCTCCTATAATTCACCCCTCCACTTT.

The genes are TRBV19 and TRBJ1-2, with TRBD1 matching over 7 bases. Germline CDR1 and CDR2: LNHDA and SQIVND (reference sequence). The CDR3 sequence is 17 residues long. V lost 4 bases to trimming and J lost 1 base; unmatched junction nucleotides: 12. Here the CDR3 reads CASSTDRDSPYNYGYTF. In nucleotides, the CDR3 is TGTGCCAGTAGTACCGACAGGGACAGTCCATATAACTATGGCTACACCTTC.

This rearrangement joins TRBV7-2 to TRBJ1-1; maybe TRBD1 (6 bases). Germline CDR1 and CDR2: SGHTA and FQGNSA. The CDR3 extends over 16 amino acids. The ends were cut back, 5 bases at V and 1 base at J, with 17 bases in the middle. The DNA of the CDR3 is TGTGCCAGCAGCCCCCAACCGGGACACAGGAACACTGAAGCTTTCTTT. The encoded protein is CASSPQPGHRNTEAFF.

The chain joins TRBV7-3 to TRBJ2-5; a weak D match, TRBD2 (6 bases). CDR3 size: 15 residues. The germline V gene encodes CDR1 SGHTA and CDR2 FQGTGA. Trimming removed 4 bases from V and 3 bases from J, with 15 bases in between. The chain's CDR3 is CASSSTGGEEETQYF. The CDR3 DNA reads as TGTGCCAGCAGCTCGACCGGAGGGGAGGAAGAGACCCAGTACTTC.

This clone appeared a single time. The chain employs TRBV12-5 and TRBJ1-2; D uncertain. V dropped 3 bases and J dropped 1 base, with 12 bases sitting between them. This CDR3 region has 15 residues. CDR1 and CDR2 (germline): LGHNT, FRNRAP. Written as DNA, the CDR3 is TGTGCTAGTGGTTTAACTGGTGGATTTAACTATGGCTACACCTTC. Its translation: CASGLTGGFNYGYTF.

This clone has a count of ten or more. The chain has TRBV12-5 and TRBJ1-2; D is uncertain. CDR3 length equals 14 residues. CDR1 is LGHNT, CDR2 FRNRAP, per germline. Trimming left V 2 bases short and J 0 bases short, with 7 bases between. DNA of the CDR3: TGTGCTAGTGGTTTGCTCGGAGCTAACTATGGCTACACCTTC. Translated: CASGLLGANYGYTF.

For the CDR3, the DNA is TGCAGTGCTAGACGCCAAACCCAGTACTTC. Translation gives CSARRQTQYF. The chain couples TRBV20-1 to TRBJ2-5; D is unresolved. Germline-derived CDR1 and CDR2 are DFQATT and SNEGSKA (reference sequence). This CDR3 has 10 residues. The ends were cut back, 2 bases at V and 8 bases at J, with 6 bases in the middle.

This clone was seen just once. The V gene is TRBV20-1, the J gene TRBJ2-7; the D gene is possibly TRBD2 (6 bases). V lost 3 bases and J 1 base, leaving 13 bases between the germline ends. Germline assignment: CDR1 DFQATT and CDR2 SNEGSKA (reference sequence). This CDR3 contains 14 residues. The CDR3 region has the DNA TGCAGTGCTAGTGGGGGAGGAGGTTCCTACGAGCAGTACTTC. Residues: CSASGGGGSYEQYF.

V is TRBV7-9 and J is TRBJ2-1, with D unresolved. Trimming pared 6 bases from V and 5 bases from J, leaving 8 bases between. The CDR3 sequence is 12 residues long. Germline-derived CDR1 and CDR2 are SEHNR and FQNEAQ (reference sequence). The CDR3 DNA reads TGTGCCAGCAGTGGTAGGGACAATGAGCAGTTCTTC. Protein sequence: CASSGRDNEQFF.

This clone is a singleton in its sample. CDR3 sequence: CAWSGVPSLTQYF. The CDR3 DNA reads TGTGCCTGGAGTGGTGTCCCAAGCTTGACCCAGTACTTC. The J gene is TRBJ2-5, the V gene TRBV30; D unresolved. V dropped 1 base and J dropped 7 bases, with 13 bases sitting between them. Looked up from germline, CDR1 is GTSNPN and CDR2 is SVGIG (reference sequence). The CDR3 spans 13 residues.

The J gene is TRBJ2-1, the V gene TRBV11-2; a weak D match, TRBD2 (5 bases). The V end was cut by 5 bases, the J end by 3 bases, with 11 bases between. The V gene's germline CDR1 is SGHAT and CDR2 FQNNGV. The CDR3 has 14 residues. The CDR3 DNA is TGTGCCAGCAGCATGATTAGCGACTACAATGAGCAGTTCTTC. Residues: CASSMISDYNEQFF.

The V and J genes are TRBV19 and TRBJ2-5, with 9 bases identical to TRBD1. This CDR3 region has 14 residues. Per germline, CDR1 LNHDA and CDR2 SQIVND (reference sequence). Germline trimming cut 9 bases from V and 5 bases from J; bases unmatched to any gene: 10. CDR3 residues: CASSRYTGGETQYF. CDR3 sequence (DNA): TGTGCCAGCTCCCGCTACACAGGGGGCGAGACCCAGTACTTC.

The CDR3 region is CASSRGTTGNYGYTF. The CDR3 DNA is TGTGCCAGCAGCCGCGGGACCACAGGGAACTATGGCTACACCTTC. The chain is built from TRBV6-5 and TRBJ1-2; TRBD1 is a possible D gene (6 bases). The CDR3 runs to 15 residues. The V end was cut by 6 bases, the J end by 2 bases, with 16 bases between. From germline, CDR1 is MNHEY and CDR2 SVGAGI.

The chain uses TRBV7-8 and TRBJ1-2; D ambiguous. Germline CDR1 SGHVS, CDR2 FQNEAQ. This CDR3 spans 13 amino acids. V was shortened by 5 bases and J by 1 base, with 8 bases between the two germline ends. The CDR3 protein is CASSREYNYGYTF. The DNA of the CDR3 is TGTGCCAGCAGCCGGGAGTATAACTATGGCTACACCTTC.

The chain links TRBV30 to TRBJ2-1, with D possibly TRBD2 on 5 matching bases. V lost 0 bases and J lost 16, with 16 bases in between. Per the germline V gene, CDR1 is GTSNPN and CDR2 is SVGIG (reference sequence). CDR3 length: 12 residues. CDR3 loop: CAWSVGLAHVFF. CDR3 nucleotides: TGTGCCTGGAGTGTCGGCTTAGCGCACGTTTTCTTC. Combining the CDR3 with reference TRBV30 and TRBJ2-1 gives the whole variable domain SQTIHQWPATLVQPVGSPLSLECTVEGTSNPNLYWYRQAAGRGLQLLFYSVGIGQISSEVPQNLSASRPQDRQFILSSKKLLLSDSGFYLCAWSVGLAHVFFGPGTRLTVL.

This clone has only one observation. This chain uses TRBV9 with TRBJ1-5, with D possibly TRBD1 on 5 matching bases. The V end was cut by 0 bases, the J end by 3 bases, with 7 bases between. Germline CDR1 reads SGDLS; CDR2 reads YYNGEE. The CDR3 has 14 residues. In DNA, the CDR3 is TGTGCCAGCAGCGTAGGGGGGGTCAATCAGCCCCAGCATTTT. It codes for CASSVGGVNQPQHF.

The chain uses TRBV7-9 and TRBJ2-2; D gene uncertain. This CDR3 is built from 13 residues. Trimming cost V 2 bases and J 6 bases, with 7 bases left between them. The germline CDR1 and CDR2 sequences are SEHNR and FQNEAQ (reference sequence). CDR3 nucleotides: TGTGCCAGCAGCTTACCGGAGTCCGGGGAGCTGTTTTTT. Its protein is CASSLPESGELFF.